The 2 T cell receptor beta chains in this list originate from one sample, sequenced in a study of blood T cell repertoires in COVID-19. Assay used: immunoSEQ multiplex PCR; TCRdb lists only in-frame clones, some missing. The sample gives roughly 250,000 clones, about 80% of which show up once; over 1.5% is in the top ten. The sample taken for sequencing was peripheral blood. The receptors come from an elderly woman with acute or convalescent COVID-19.

The rearrangement joins TRBV2 to TRBJ1-4, with 9 bases that match TRBD1. V was clipped by 2 bases and J by 6 bases; unmatched bases: 4. The CDR3 totals 15 residues. In germline, CDR1 is SNHLY, CDR2 FYNNEI. CDR3 sequence reads: CASSETGGAYEKLFF. The CDR3 DNA follows: TGTGCCAGCAGTGAAACAGGGGGCGCTTATGAAAAACTGTTTTTT.

The chain links TRBV19 to TRBJ2-1; no reliable D call. Trimming stripped 6 bases from V and 8 bases from J, with 11 bases between. This CDR3 has 12 amino acids. Germline CDR1 is LNHDA and CDR2 is SQIVND (reference sequence). This chain's CDR3 is CASRRSPDEQFF. CDR3 in DNA: TGTGCCAGTAGAAGAAGCCCGGATGAGCAGTTCTTC.